This TCR beta chain was documented in a study of OX40 agonist ivuxolimab in advanced cancers. In the study overall: Three patients, one with hepatocellular carcinoma and two with cutaneous melanoma, responded partially.

General study points: Circulating CD4+ and CD8+ T cells showed clonal expansion by week 6 at 0.1 to 3.0 mg/kg.

This table comes from immunoSEQ multiplex PCR, and its TCRdb copy is limited to in-frame clones, with some not included. The sample gives tens of thousands of clones, 75% to 90% of which show up once; roughly 0.66% is in the top ten. This clone came up a few times. Its antigen is undetermined. V shed 5 bases and J shed 3 bases, with 9 bases lying between them. This CDR3 comprises 13 residues. The chain recombines TRBV5-3 with TRBJ2-4, with D tentatively TRBD1 (6 bases). TRBV5-3 is noted as an ORF with a role that remains uncertain. The sample consisted of CD4+ or CD8+ T cells sorted from blood, taken in a trial of the OX40 agonist ivuxolimab. The TCR was taken from an adult with an advanced solid tumor such as melanoma, head and neck, liver or kidney cancer. The CDR3 DNA reads TGTGCCAGAAGGACAGGCTTCAAAAACATTCAGTACTTC. It codes for CARRTGFKNIQYF.